This is a list of T cell receptor beta chains from one sample in a study of siplizumab effects on memory and regulatory T cells. The assay was immunoSEQ multiplex PCR, and TCRdb's table has in-frame clones only and misses some. The sample holds around 61,000 clones; about 98% are singletons and the top ten take less than 1.1%. Sequencing was carried out using naive CD8+ T cells sorted from blood. The receptors come from a human donor in good health. CDR3s include the opening cysteine and the closing phenylalanine or tryptophan. A D gene is named only where the DNA matches it firmly. Rows may omit the clone size; those that give it use once, few, many or a size class.

j_call clone_size v_call d_call cdr3_nt cdr3_aa
TRBJ1-5 . TRBV5-1 . TGCGCCAGCAGCTTGGCCGGGGGAGGCGGCCAGCCCCAGCATTTT CASSLAGGGGQPQHF
TRBJ2-7 . TRBV7-2 . TGTGCCAGCAGCTTAGAGGGACCCGGCGGGGAGCAGTACTTC CASSLEGPGGEQYF
TRBJ2-2 . TRBV7-2 . TGTGCCAGCAGCTTGGAGACGAACACCGGGGAGCTGTTTTTT CASSLETNTGELFF
TRBJ2-1 once TRBV6-1 . TGTGCCAGCACCCGCTCCGATGAGCAGTTCTTC CASTRSDEQFF
TRBJ2-7 once TRBV18 . TGTGCCAGCTCACCGGACGGTGACGAGCAGTACTTC CASSPDGDEQYF
TRBJ2-3 . TRBV7-9 TRBD2 TGTGCCAGCAGCCCGCCGGGACTAGGGGCATATACGCAGTATTTT CASSPPGLGAYTQYF
TRBJ1-2 . TRBV4-2 TRBD1 TGTGCCAGCAGCCAAGAATCGCTAGGGGGCGGGGGCTACACCTTC CASSQESLGGGGYTF
TRBJ2-7 . TRBV9 TRBD2 TGTGCCAGCAGCCCCAGCGGGAGTCAATCCTACGAGCAGTACTTC CASSPSGSQSYEQYF
TRBJ2-5 once TRBV10-1 . TGCGCCAGCACAGGGCCGGACGGGGCCCAGTACTTC CASTGPDGAQYF
TRBJ1-2 . TRBV5-1 . TGCGCCAGCAGCTTGGAACCTGCGCCTGCCAGGGTAATCGGCTACACCTTC CASSLEPAPARVIGYTF
TRBJ2-1 . TRBV11-1 . TGTGCCAGCATCTCCGACGAAAATGAGCAGTTCTTC CASISDENEQFF
TRBJ1-1 once TRBV9 . TGTGCCAGCAGCGTTACAGGAGGGACTGAAGCTTTCTTT CASSVTGGTEAFF
TRBJ1-1 once TRBV6-4 . TGTGCCAGCAGTGTGGAGGAAGGGACTGAAGCTTTCTTT CASSVEEGTEAFF
TRBJ1-2 few TRBV30 TRBD1 TGTGCCTGGAGTCCCTGTATGACAGGGACAAACTATGGCTACACCTTC CAWSPCMTGTNYGYTF
TRBJ2-7 . TRBV4-3 . TGCGCCAGCAGCCAGGACTGGACAGAAACCTACGAGCAGTACTTC CASSQDWTETYEQYF
TRBJ1-5 . TRBV7-9 . TGTGCCAGCAGCTCGGGGGCAACTCAGCCCCAGCATTTT CASSSGATQPQHF
TRBJ2-7 . TRBV28 . TGTGCCAGCAGTTTCGGCACCAACTACGAGCAGTACTTC CASSFGTNYEQYF
TRBJ2-2 . TRBV2 . TGTGCCAGCAGTGAGGCCAGGGGTTGGACCGGGGAGCTGTTTTTT CASSEARGWTGELFF
TRBJ2-1 . TRBV19 TRBD2 TGTGCCAGTAGCCTAGCGGGAGGCCCGAATGAGCAGTTCTTC CASSLAGGPNEQFF
TRBJ2-7 . TRBV5-1 TRBD2 TGCGCCAGCAGCTTTAGCGGGAGCTCCTACGAGCAGTACTTC CASSFSGSSYEQYF
TRBJ2-2 . TRBV19 . TGTGCCAGTACTGGGCCAAACACCGGGGAGCTGTTTTTT CASTGPNTGELFF
TRBJ2-7 . TRBV27 . TGTGCCAGCAGTAAGTCCACTCAGGGTTACGAGCAGTACTTC CASSKSTQGYEQYF
TRBJ2-2 . TRBV9 . TGTGCCAGCAGCGTAGTTGGCTACACCGGGGAGCTGTTTTTT CASSVVGYTGELFF
TRBJ2-1 . TRBV30 . TGTGCCTGGAGTGACGGGACATTTCCAGATGATGAGCAGTTCTTC CAWSDGTFPDDEQFF
TRBJ2-5 . TRBV29-1 . TGCAGCGTTCCGAGGGGCGCTTTGGGGACCCAGTACTTC CSVPRGALGTQYF
TRBJ2-7 . TRBV13 . TGTGCCAGCAGCTTGGCCCCCCTGGGGGCCTACGAGCAGTACTTC CASSLAPLGAYEQYF
TRBJ2-2 . TRBV29-1 . TGCAGCCTCACAGGGCCCACCGGGGAGCTGTTTTTT CSLTGPTGELFF
TRBJ1-2 . TRBV6-4 . TGTGCCAGCAACGGGGATTCCTATGGCTACACCTTC CASNGDSYGYTF